The 21 T cell receptor beta chains reported below all come from one sample, sequenced in a study of T-cell reconstitution after alpha-beta-depleted transplantation in children. It was with unique molecular identifiers that the TCRbeta library was prepared. One entry per CDR3 protein results from TCRdb running MiXCR on the PCR reads. The sample contains around 100,000 distinct CDR3 sequences, approximately 10% of which appear only once. The specimen comprised PBMCs, sampled before TCRalphabeta/CD19-depleted stem cell transplant. The receptors come from a boy younger than 10 with acute lymphoblastic leukemia, due to receive a stem cell transplant.

The chain combines TRBV5-6 with TRBJ2-4; 8 bases are a match to TRBD1. Germline values: CDR1 SGHDT, CDR2 YYEEEE. The V gene end was trimmed by 2 bases and the J gene end by 5 bases; junction bases not matched to a gene: 3. The CDR3 contains 14 residues. CDR3 sequence: CASSLGQGQNIQYF. As DNA, the CDR3 is TGTGCCAGCAGCTTAGGACAGGGACAAAACATTCAGTACTTC.

This clonotype was detected many times. The chain combines TRBV20-1 with TRBJ1-1; 7 bases fit TRBD1. The CDR3 runs 13 residues. Germline CDR1 is DFQATT and CDR2 is SNEGSKA (reference sequence). The V segment lost 2 bases and the J segment 3 bases; nucleotides outside the gene matches: 3. CDR3 residues: CSARSQGDTEAFF. CDR3 sequence (DNA): TGCAGTGCTAGATCTCAGGGGGACACTGAAGCTTTCTTT.

This clonotype was seen a few times. The chain combines TRBV12-3 or TRBV12-4 with TRBJ2-5; 16 bases are a match to TRBD2. The CDR3 consists of 16 residues. V trimming: 6 bases; J trimming: 4 bases; junction bases outside the gene matches: 5. The chain's CDR3 is CASRGTSGRVGETQYF. Written as DNA, the CDR3 is TGTGCCAGCAGAGGGACTAGCGGGAGGGTGGGAGAGACCCAGTACTTC.

This clonotype was observed a handful of times. This rearrangement joins TRBV2 to TRBJ2-7; perhaps TRBD1 as D (6 bases). The CDR3 runs to 14 residues. The germline gives CDR1 SNHLY, CDR2 FYNNEI. Deletions cut 7 bases from V and 2 bases from J, with 15 bases between. For the CDR3, the DNA is TGTGCCAGCATGTTTGGTCAGGGGACCTACGAGCAGTACTTC. Translation: CASMFGQGTYEQYF.

This clonotype was counted only a few times. The rearrangement links TRBV5-1 to TRBJ2-7; 9 bases align to TRBD1. Germline V gene sequence: CDR1 SGHRS, CDR2 YFSETQ. The CDR3 extends over 14 amino acids. Germline trimming cut 2 bases from V and 5 bases from J; bases unmatched to any gene: 5. The CDR3 sequence: CASSLQGAGDEQYF. The CDR3 DNA is TGCGCCAGCAGCTTACAGGGGGCTGGCGACGAGCAGTACTTC.

This clonotype was detected ten times or more. The chain is built from TRBV5-1 and TRBJ2-5; 10 bases agree with TRBD1. The germline CDR1 and CDR2 sequences are SGHRS and YFSETQ. After removal of 4 bases from V and 4 bases from J, the junction contained 7 bases not matched to a gene. The CDR3 spans 15 residues. CDR3 amino acids: CASSLTGGAGETQYF. In nucleotides, the CDR3 is TGCGCCAGCAGCCTGACAGGGGGCGCGGGAGAGACCCAGTACTTC.

The chain employs TRBV7-9 and TRBJ1-2, with unresolved D. Germline values: CDR1 SEHNR, CDR2 FQNEAQ (reference sequence). V shed 1 base and J shed 7 bases, with 16 bases lying between them. The CDR3 covers 15 residues. The CDR3 DNA reads TGTGCCAGCAGCTTAGTCGACATTAACCGGGTTGGCTACACCTTC. Translation gives CASSLVDINRVGYTF. The full variable domain, rest sourced from reference TRBV7-9 and TRBJ1-2, is DTGVSQNPRHKITKRGQNVTFRCDPISEHNRLYWYRQTLGQGPEFLTYFQNEAQLEKSRLLSDRFSAERPKGSFSTLEIQRTEQGDSAMYLCASSLVDINRVGYTFGSGTRLTVV.

The chain carries TRBV5-1 and TRBJ2-3; 9 bases fit TRBD1. V lost 4 bases and J lost 5; bases outside the gene matches: 5. Looked up from germline, CDR1 is SGHRS and CDR2 is YFSETQ. This CDR3 has 14 amino acids. In nucleotides, the CDR3 is TGCGCCAGCAGCCCCGGGACAGGGAGAGATACGCAGTATTTT. It translates to CASSPGTGRDTQYF.

Only a few counts were recorded for this clonotype. The chain has TRBV12-3 or TRBV12-4 and TRBJ2-4; a weak D match, TRBD1 (6 bases). The CDR3 spans 13 residues. V shed 5 bases and J shed 7 bases, with 12 bases lying between them. CDR3 nucleotides: TGTGCCAGCAGTCCCCGTACAGGGAACATTCAGTACTTC. This encodes CASSPRTGNIQYF.

The gene calls are TRBV7-9 and TRBJ2-2; 8 bases fit TRBD1. Germline V CDR1 and CDR2: SEHNR, FQNEAQ (reference sequence). This CDR3 has 15 residues. The V segment lost 5 bases and the J segment 2 bases; nucleotides outside the gene matches: 4. CDR3 amino acids: CASSRDRTNTGELFF. In DNA, the CDR3 is TGTGCCAGCAGCCGGGACAGGACAAACACCGGGGAGCTGTTTTTT. Together with reference TRBV7-9 and TRBJ2-2, the CDR3 gives the full variable domain: DTGVSQNPRHKITKRGQNVTFRCDPISEHNRLYWYRQTLGQGPEFLTYFQNEAQLEKSRLLSDRFSAERPKGSFSTLEIQRTEQGDSAMYLCASSRDRTNTGELFFGEGSRLTVL.

This clonotype showed up just a few times. The rearrangement joins TRBV7-2 to TRBJ1-5; D might be TRBD1 (6 bases). V lost 5 bases and J lost 3, with 8 bases in between. Germline V gene sequence: CDR1 SGHTA, CDR2 FQGNSA. CDR3 length: 13 residues. The CDR3 region is CASSRTVNQPQHF. Here the CDR3 DNA reads TGTGCCAGCAGCAGGACAGTCAATCAGCCCCAGCATTTT. Together with reference TRBV7-2 and TRBJ1-5, the CDR3 gives the full variable domain: GAGVSQSPSNKVTEKGKDVELRCDPISGHTALYWYRQSLGQGLEFLIYFQGNSAPDKSGLPSDRFSAERTGGSVSTLTIQRTQQEDSAVYLCASSRTVNQPQHFGDGTRLSIL.

This clonotype has only a few counts. The V call is TRBV7-9, the J call TRBJ2-3, with D possibly being TRBD2 (6 bases). The V end lost 2 bases, the J end lost 4 bases, and 13 bases lay between the germline ends. Looked up from germline, CDR1 is SEHNR and CDR2 is FQNEAQ (reference sequence). The CDR3 totals 15 residues. CDR3 protein: CASSLLLAAADTQYF. In nucleotides, the CDR3 is TGTGCCAGCAGCTTATTACTAGCCGCGGCAGATACGCAGTATTTT. The full variable domain, with the rest looked up from reference TRBV7-9 and TRBJ2-3, is DTGVSQNPRHKITKRGQNVTFRCDPISEHNRLYWYRQTLGQGPEFLTYFQNEAQLEKSRLLSDRFSAERPKGSFSTLEIQRTEQGDSAMYLCASSLLLAAADTQYFGPGTRLTVL.

This clonotype occurred many times. The chain has TRBV30 and TRBJ2-1; 7 bases are a match to TRBD1. The CDR3 runs 15 residues. Germline V CDR1 and CDR2: GTSNPN, SVGIG (reference sequence). Trimming removed 4 bases from V and 3 bases from J; junction bases left unmatched: 9. The CDR3 DNA reads TGTGCCTGGAAGGCGGAGACAGGGCGCTACAATGAGCAGTTCTTC. This codes for CAWKAETGRYNEQFF. The full variable domain, its missing parts supplied by reference TRBV30 and TRBJ2-1, is SQTIHQWPATLVQPVGSPLSLECTVEGTSNPNLYWYRQAAGRGLQLLFYSVGIGQISSEVPQNLSASRPQDRQFILSSKKLLLSDSGFYLCAWKAETGRYNEQFFGPGTRLTVL.

This clonotype has ten or more counts. V and J are TRBV7-9 and TRBJ1-3; 8 nucleotides align to TRBD1. This CDR3 contains 17 residues. Losses at the gene ends were 3 bases for V and 0 bases for J; bases not matched to a gene: 7. In germline, CDR1 is SEHNR, CDR2 FQNEAQ (reference sequence). CDR3 region: CASSFRGGTGSGNTIYF. The DNA of the CDR3 is TGTGCCAGCAGCTTTCGGGGCGGGACAGGCTCTGGAAACACCATATATTTT.

This clonotype was seen repeatedly, ten times or more. This chain connects TRBV5-6 to TRBJ2-7; the D gene is possibly TRBD2 (6 bases). The CDR3 is made up of 16 amino acids. CDR1 is SGHDT, CDR2 YYEEEE, per germline. The V gene lost 4 bases and the J gene lost 1 base, with 18 bases spanning the gap. The CDR3 DNA is TGTGCCAGCAGCGACCTGCGGGGATCCCATTCCTACGAGCAGTACTTC. Its protein is CASSDLRGSHSYEQYF.

This clonotype was picked up one time. This sequence joins TRBV28 and TRBJ2-5; D perhaps matches TRBD2 (6 bases). Trimming shortened V by 6 bases and J by 5 bases, and 13 bases separated the two germline ends. Germline values: CDR1 MDHEN, CDR2 SYDVKM. This CDR3 comprises 13 residues. CDR3 nucleotide sequence: TGTGCCAGCAGGCCTCAGGGACTGGAGACCCAGTACTTC. Translation: CASRPQGLETQYF.

This clonotype came up many times. This chain joins TRBV12-3 or TRBV12-4 and TRBJ2-3, with 7 nucleotides matching TRBD2. The CDR3 runs to 14 residues. Unmatched junction bases numbered 2, after V lost 3 bases and J lost 2 bases. The CDR3 region has the DNA TGTGCCAGCAGTTTCGGGGGGACCACAGATACGCAGTATTTT. It specifies CASSFGGTTDTQYF.

This clonotype was seen more than once but under ten times. The chain uses TRBV12-5 and TRBJ2-1; D might be TRBD1 (6 bases). Germline CDR1 LGHNT, CDR2 FRNRAP. V lost 0 bases to trimming and J lost 8 bases, with 14 bases between them. The CDR3 totals 15 residues. The chain's CDR3 is CASGLVGARSDEQFF. DNA of the CDR3: TGTGCTAGTGGTTTGGTGGGGGCGCGCAGCGATGAGCAGTTCTTC.

CDR3 amino acids: CASSLLAGRRGEQFF. The CDR3 nucleotides are TGTGCCAGCAGCCTGCTGGCGGGGAGGAGAGGTGAGCAGTTCTTC. The chain uses TRBV12-3 or TRBV12-4 and TRBJ2-1; weak D call: TRBD2 (6 bases). V gave up 6 bases and J gave up 9 bases, with 21 bases separating them. This CDR3 has 15 amino acids.

There are many counts of this clonotype. CDR3 region: CSAYNLAASSYEQYF. DNA of the CDR3: TGCAGTGCTTACAACCTAGCGGCGAGCTCCTACGAGCAGTACTTC. This sequence joins TRBV20-1 and TRBJ2-7; TRBD2 agrees at 7 bases. CDR1 and CDR2 (germline): DFQATT, SNEGSKA (reference sequence). The CDR3 spans 15 residues. The J segment lost 0 bases and the V segment lost 5 bases, leaving 10 bases of the junction unmatched.

The chain recombines TRBV5-1 with TRBJ2-3; a possible D gene is TRBD2 (5 bases). V was cut by 5 bases and J by 6 bases, with 22 bases left in between. Germline V gene sequence: CDR1 SGHRS, CDR2 YFSETQ. The CDR3 extends over 16 amino acids. CDR3 DNA: TGCGCCAGCAGGCTTGGTTCGGGCCCAAGAGGGGATACGCAGTATTTT. It translates to CASRLGSGPRGDTQYF.